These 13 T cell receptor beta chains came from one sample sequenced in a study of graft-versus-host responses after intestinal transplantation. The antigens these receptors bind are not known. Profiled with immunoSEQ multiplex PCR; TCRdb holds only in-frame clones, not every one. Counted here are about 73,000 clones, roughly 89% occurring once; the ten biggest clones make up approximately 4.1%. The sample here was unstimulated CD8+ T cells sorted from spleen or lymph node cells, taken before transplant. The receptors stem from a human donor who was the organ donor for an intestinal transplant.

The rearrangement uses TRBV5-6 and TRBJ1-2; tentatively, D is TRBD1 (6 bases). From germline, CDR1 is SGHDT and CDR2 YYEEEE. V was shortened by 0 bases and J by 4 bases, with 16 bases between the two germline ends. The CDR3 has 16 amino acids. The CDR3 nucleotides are TGTGCCAGCAGCTTGGGACCTCAGGGGCTTGGCTATGGCTACACCTTC. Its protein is CASSLGPQGLGYGYTF.

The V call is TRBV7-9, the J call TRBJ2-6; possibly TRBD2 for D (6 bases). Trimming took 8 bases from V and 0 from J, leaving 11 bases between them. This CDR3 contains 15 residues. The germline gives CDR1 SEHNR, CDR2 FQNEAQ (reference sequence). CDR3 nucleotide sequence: TGTGCCAGCCCCGGGGGTAGCTCTGGGGCCAACGTCCTGACTTTC. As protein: CASPGGSSGANVLTF. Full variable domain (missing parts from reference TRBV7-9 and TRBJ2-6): DTGVSQNPRHKITKRGQNVTFRCDPISEHNRLYWYRQTLGQGPEFLTYFQNEAQLEKSRLLSDRFSAERPKGSFSTLEIQRTEQGDSAMYLCASPGGSSGANVLTFGAGSRLTVL.

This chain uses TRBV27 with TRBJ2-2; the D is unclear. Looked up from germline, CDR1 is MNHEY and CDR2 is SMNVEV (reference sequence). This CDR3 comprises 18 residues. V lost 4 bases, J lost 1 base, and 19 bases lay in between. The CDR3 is CASSSTTAILENTGELFF. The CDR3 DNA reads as TGTGCCAGCAGTTCAACTACCGCAATCCTGGAGAACACCGGGGAGCTGTTTTTT.

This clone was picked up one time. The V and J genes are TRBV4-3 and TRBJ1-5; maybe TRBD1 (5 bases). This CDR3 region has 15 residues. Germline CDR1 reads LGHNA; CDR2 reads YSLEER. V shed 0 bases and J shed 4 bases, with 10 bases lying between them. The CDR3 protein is CASSQDPGMNQPQHF. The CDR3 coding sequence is TGCGCCAGCAGCCAAGATCCAGGGATGAATCAGCCCCAGCATTTT.

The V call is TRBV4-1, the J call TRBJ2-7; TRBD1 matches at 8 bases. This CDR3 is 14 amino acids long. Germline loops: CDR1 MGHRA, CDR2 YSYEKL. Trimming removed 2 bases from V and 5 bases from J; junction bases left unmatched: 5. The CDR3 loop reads CASSQFQGAHEQYV. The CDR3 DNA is TGCGCCAGCAGCCAATTCCAGGGGGCCCACGAGCAGTACGTC.

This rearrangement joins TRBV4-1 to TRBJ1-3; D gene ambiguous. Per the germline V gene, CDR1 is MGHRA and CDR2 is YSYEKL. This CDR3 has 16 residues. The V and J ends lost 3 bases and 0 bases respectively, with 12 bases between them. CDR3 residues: CASSQDGPISGNTIYF. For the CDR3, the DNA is TGCGCCAGCAGCCAGGATGGGCCGATCTCTGGAAACACCATATATTTT.

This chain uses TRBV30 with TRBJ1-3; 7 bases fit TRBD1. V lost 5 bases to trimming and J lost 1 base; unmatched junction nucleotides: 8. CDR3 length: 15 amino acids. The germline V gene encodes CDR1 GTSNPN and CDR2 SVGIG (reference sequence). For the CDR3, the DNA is TGTGCCTGGGACCAAGGGGGCGGTTCTGGAAACACCATATATTTT. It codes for CAWDQGGGSGNTIYF.

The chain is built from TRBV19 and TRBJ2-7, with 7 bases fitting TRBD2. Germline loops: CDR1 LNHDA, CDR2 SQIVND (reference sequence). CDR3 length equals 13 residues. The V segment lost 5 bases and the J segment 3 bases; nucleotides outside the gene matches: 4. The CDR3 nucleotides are TGTGCCAGTAGTCTTGGCGGGGGCTACGAGCAGTACGTC. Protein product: CASSLGGGYEQYV.

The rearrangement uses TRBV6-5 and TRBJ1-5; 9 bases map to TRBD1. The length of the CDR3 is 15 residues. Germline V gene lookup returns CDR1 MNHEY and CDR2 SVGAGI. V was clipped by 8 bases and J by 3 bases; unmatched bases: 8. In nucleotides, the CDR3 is TGTGCCAGCGTCGATGGGACAGGGAACAATCAGCCCCAGCATTTT. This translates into CASVDGTGNNQPQHF.

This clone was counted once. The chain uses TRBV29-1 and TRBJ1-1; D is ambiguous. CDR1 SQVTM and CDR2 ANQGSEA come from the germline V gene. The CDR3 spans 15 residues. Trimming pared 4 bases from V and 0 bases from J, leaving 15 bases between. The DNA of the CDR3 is TGCAGCGTTGTTTTAATCGGGTTATTGAACACTGAAGCTTTCTTT. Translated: CSVVLIGLLNTEAFF.

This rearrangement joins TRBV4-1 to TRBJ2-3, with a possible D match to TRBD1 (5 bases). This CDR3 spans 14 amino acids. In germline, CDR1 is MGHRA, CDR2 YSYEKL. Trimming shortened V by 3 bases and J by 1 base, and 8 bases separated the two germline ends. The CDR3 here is CASSQGPRTDTQYF. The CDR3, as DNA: TGCGCCAGCAGCCAGGGGCCTCGCACAGATACGCAGTATTTT.

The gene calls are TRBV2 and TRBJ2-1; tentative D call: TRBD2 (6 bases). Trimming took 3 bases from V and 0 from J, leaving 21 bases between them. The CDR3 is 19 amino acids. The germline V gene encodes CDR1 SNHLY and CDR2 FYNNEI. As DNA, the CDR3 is TGTGCCAGCAGTGAGTGGGGGGTGGAGACAGAGAGCTCCTACAATGAGCAGTTCTTC. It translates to CASSEWGVETESSYNEQFF. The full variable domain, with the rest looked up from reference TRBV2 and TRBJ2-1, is EPEVTQTPSHQVTQMGQEVILRCVPISNHLYFYWYRQILGQKVEFLVSFYNNEISEKSEIFDDQFSVERPDGSNFTLKIRSTKLEDSAMYFCASSEWGVETESSYNEQFFGPGTRLTVL.

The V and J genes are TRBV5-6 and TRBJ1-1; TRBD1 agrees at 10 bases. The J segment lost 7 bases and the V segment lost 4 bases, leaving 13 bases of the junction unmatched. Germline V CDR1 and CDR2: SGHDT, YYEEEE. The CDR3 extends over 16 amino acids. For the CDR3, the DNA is TGTGCCAGCAGCGAAAGGACAGGGGGATCTTGGAGTGAAGCTTTCTTT. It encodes CASSERTGGSWSEAFF.